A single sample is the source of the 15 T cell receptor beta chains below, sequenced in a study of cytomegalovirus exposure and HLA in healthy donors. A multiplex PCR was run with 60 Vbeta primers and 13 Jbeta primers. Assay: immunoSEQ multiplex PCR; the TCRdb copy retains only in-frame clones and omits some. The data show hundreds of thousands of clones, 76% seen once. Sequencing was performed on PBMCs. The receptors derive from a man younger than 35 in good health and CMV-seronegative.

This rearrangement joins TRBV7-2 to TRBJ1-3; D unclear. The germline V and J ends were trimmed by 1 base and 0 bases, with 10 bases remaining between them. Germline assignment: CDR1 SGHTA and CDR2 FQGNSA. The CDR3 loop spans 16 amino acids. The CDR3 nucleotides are TGTGCCAGCAGCTTAGGGTCGGTGAGCTCTGGAAACACCATATATTTT. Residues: CASSLGSVSSGNTIYF.

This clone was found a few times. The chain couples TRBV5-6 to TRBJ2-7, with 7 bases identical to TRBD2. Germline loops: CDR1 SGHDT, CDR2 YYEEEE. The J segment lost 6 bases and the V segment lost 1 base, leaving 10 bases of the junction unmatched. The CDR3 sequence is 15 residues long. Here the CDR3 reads CASSLSGGGGAEQYF. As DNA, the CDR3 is TGTGCCAGCAGCTTGTCGGGTGGGGGAGGGGCCGAGCAGTACTTC.

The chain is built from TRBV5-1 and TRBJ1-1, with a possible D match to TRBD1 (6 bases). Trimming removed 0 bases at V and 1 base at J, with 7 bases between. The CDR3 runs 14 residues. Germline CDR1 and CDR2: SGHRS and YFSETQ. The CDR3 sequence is CASSLEGENTEAFF. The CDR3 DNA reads TGCGCCAGCAGCTTGGAGGGGGAGAACACTGAAGCTTTCTTT.

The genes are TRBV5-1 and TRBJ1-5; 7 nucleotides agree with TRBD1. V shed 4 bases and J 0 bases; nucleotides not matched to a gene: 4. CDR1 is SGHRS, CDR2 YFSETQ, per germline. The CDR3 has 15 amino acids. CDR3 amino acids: CASSGSGGSNQPQHF. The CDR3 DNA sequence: TGCGCCAGCAGCGGGTCAGGGGGTAGCAATCAGCCCCAGCATTTT.

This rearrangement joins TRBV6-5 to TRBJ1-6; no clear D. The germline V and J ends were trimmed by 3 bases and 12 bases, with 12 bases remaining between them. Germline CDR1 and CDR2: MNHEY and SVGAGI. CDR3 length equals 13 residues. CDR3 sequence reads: CASSYDDTQPLHF. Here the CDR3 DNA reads TGTGCCAGCAGTTATGACGACACCCAACCCCTCCACTTT.

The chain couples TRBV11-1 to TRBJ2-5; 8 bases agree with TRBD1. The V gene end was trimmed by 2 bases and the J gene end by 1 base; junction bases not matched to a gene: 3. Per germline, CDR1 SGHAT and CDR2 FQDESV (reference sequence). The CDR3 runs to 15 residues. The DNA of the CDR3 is TGTGCCAGCAGCTTATCGACAGGGGCCCAAGAGACCCAGTACTTC. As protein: CASSLSTGAQETQYF. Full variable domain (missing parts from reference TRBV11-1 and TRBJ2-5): EAEVAQSPRYKITEKSQAVAFWCDPISGHATLYWYRQILGQGPELLVQFQDESVVDDSQLPKDRFSAERLKGVDSTLKIQPAELGDSAMYLCASSLSTGAQETQYFGPGTRLLVL.

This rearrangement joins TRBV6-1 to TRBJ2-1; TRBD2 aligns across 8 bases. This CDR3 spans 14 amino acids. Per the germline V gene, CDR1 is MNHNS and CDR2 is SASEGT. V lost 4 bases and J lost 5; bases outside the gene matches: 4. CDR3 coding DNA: TGTGCCAGCAGTGGACTAGCGCGAAACAATGAGCAGTTCTTC. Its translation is CASSGLARNNEQFF.

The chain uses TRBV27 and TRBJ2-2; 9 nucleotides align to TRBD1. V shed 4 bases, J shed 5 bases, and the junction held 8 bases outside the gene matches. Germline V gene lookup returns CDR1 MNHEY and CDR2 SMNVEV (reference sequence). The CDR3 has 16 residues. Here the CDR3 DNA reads TGTGCCAGCAGTTCTACAGGGGGCGCGATGACCGGGGAGCTGTTTTTT. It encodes CASSSTGGAMTGELFF.

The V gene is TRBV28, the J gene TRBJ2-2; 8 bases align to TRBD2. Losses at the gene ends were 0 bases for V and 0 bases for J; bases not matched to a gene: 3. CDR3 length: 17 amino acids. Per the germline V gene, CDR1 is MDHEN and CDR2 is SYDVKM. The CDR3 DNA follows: TGTGCCAGCAGTTTATGGGCTAGCGGGTCGAACACCGGGGAGCTGTTTTTT. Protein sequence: CASSLWASGSNTGELFF.

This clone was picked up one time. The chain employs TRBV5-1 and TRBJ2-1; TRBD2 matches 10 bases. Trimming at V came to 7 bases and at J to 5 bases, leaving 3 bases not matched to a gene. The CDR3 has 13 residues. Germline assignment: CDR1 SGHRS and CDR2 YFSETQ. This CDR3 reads CASRTSGDNEQFF. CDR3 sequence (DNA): TGCGCCAGCCGGACTAGCGGTGACAATGAGCAGTTCTTC.

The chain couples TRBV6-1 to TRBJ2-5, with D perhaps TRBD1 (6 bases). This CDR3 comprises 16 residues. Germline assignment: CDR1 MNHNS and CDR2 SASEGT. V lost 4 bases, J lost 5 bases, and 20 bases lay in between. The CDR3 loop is CASSAMEDRPRETQYF. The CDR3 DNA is TGTGCCAGCAGTGCCATGGAGGACAGACCACGGGAGACCCAGTACTTC.

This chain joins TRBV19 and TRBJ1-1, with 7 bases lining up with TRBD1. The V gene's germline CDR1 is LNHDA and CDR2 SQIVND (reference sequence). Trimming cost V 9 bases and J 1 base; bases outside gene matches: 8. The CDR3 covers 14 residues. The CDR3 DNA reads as TGTGCCAGCCAAAGTTACAGGGGGAACACTGAAGCTTTCTTT. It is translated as CASQSYRGNTEAFF.

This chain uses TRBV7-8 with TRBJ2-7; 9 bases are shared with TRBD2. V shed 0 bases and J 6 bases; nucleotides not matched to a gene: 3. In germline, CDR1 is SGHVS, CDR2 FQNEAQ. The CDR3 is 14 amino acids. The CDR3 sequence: CASSLAGGLAEQYF. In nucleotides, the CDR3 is TGTGCCAGCAGCTTAGCGGGGGGACTAGCCGAGCAGTACTTC.

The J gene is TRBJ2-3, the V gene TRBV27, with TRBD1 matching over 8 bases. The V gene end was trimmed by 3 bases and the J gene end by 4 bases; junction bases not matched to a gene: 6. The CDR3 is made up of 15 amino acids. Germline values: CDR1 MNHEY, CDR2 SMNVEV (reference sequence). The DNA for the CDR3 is TGTGCCAGCAGTTTGGGACAGGTCTACGCAGATACGCAGTATTTT. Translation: CASSLGQVYADTQYF.

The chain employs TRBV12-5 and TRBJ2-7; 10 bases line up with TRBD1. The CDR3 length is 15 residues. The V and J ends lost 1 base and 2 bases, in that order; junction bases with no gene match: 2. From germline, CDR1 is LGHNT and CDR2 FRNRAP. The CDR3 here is CASGLAGTGAYEQYF. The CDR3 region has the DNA TGTGCTAGTGGTTTGGCCGGGACAGGGGCCTACGAGCAGTACTTC.